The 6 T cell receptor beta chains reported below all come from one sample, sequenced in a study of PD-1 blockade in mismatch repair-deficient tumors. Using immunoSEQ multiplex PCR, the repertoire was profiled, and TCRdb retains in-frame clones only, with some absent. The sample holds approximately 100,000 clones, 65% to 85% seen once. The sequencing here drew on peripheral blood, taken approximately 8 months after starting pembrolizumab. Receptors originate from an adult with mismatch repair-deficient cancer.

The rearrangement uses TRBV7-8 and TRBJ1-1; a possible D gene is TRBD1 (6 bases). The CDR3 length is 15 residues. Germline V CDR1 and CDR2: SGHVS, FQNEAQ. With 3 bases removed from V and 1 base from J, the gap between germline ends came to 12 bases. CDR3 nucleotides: TGTGCCAGCAGCTTCGGGACACGGAGGAACACTGAAGCTTTCTTT. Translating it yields CASSFGTRRNTEAFF.

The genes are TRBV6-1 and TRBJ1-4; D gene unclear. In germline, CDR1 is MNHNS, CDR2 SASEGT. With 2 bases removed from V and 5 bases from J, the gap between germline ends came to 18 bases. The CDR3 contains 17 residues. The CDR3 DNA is TGTGCCAGCAGTGAAAGGGTGGCAGGCAGTGGGAATGAAAAACTGTTTTTT. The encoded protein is CASSERVAGSGNEKLFF.

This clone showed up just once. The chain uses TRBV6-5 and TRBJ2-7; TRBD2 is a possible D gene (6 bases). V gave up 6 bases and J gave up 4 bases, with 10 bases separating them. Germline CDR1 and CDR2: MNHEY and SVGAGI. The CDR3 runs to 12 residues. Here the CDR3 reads CASRGLPYEQYF. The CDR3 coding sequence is TGTGCCAGCAGGGGACTGCCTTACGAGCAGTACTTC.

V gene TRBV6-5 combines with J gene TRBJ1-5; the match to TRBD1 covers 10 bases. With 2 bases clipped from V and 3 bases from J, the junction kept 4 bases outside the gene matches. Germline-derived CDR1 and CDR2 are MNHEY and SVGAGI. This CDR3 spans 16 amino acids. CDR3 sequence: CASSYIGTGVNQPQHF. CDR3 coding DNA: TGTGCCAGCAGTTACATCGGGACAGGGGTCAATCAGCCCCAGCATTTT.

CDR3 in amino acids: CSVEVGWSYEQYF. The CDR3 DNA is TGCAGCGTTGAAGTTGGCTGGTCCTACGAGCAGTACTTC. The chain combines TRBV29-1 with TRBJ2-7; unclear D gene. CDR1 SQVTM and CDR2 ANQGSEA come from the germline V gene. The ends were cut back, 1 base at V and 1 base at J, with 8 bases in the middle. There are 13 residues in the CDR3.

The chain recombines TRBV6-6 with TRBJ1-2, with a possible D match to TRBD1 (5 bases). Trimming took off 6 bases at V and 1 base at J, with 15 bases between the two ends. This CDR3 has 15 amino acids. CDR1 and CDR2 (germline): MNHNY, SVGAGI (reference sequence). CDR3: CASSPLGGYNYGYTF. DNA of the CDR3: TGTGCCAGCAGCCCCTTGGGGGGGTATAACTATGGCTACACCTTC.